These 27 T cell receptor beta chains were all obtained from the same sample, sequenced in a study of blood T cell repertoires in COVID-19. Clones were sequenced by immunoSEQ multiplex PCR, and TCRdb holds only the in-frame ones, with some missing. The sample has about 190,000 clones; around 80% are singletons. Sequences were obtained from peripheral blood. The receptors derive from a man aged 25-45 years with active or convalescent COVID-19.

This chain's CDR3 is CATSDVRRGTAFF. As DNA, the CDR3 is TGTGCCACCAGTGATGTACGCAGGGGAACGGCTTTCTTT. The V call is TRBV24-1, the J call TRBJ1-1; tentative D call: TRBD1 (6 bases). Trimming stripped 3 bases from V and 11 bases from J, with 15 bases between. There are 13 residues in the CDR3. Germline CDR1 and CDR2: KGHDR and SFDVKD.

The CDR3 DNA follows: TGTGCCAGCGGTAGACAGGAGGAACTGTTTTTT. It specifies CASGRQEELFF. V and J are TRBV7-8 and TRBJ1-4; the D gene is possibly TRBD1 (6 bases). Germline V lookup: CDR1 SGHVS, CDR2 FQNEAQ. This CDR3 has 11 residues. The V end lost 8 bases, the J end lost 12 bases, and 13 bases lay between the germline ends.

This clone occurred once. CDR3 bases: TGTGCCAGCAGCTTAGGACAGAATAATTCACCCCTCCACTTT. Translated, it gives CASSLGQNNSPLHF. V is TRBV7-9 and J is TRBJ1-6; perhaps TRBD1 as D (5 bases). The germline V gene encodes CDR1 SEHNR and CDR2 FQNEAQ (reference sequence). CDR3 size: 14 residues. The V gene lost 1 base and the J gene lost 5 bases, with 6 bases spanning the gap.

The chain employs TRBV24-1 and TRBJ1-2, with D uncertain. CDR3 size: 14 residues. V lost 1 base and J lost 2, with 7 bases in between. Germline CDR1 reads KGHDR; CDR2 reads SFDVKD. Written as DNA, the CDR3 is TGTGCCACCAGTGATTTTAACAGCAACTATGGCTACACCTTC. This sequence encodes CATSDFNSNYGYTF.

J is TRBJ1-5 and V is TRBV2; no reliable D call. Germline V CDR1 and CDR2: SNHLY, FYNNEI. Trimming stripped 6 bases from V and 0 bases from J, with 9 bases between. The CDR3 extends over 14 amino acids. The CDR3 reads CASSGSLSNQPQHF. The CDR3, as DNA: TGTGCCAGCAGCGGGAGCCTTAGCAATCAGCCCCAGCATTTT.

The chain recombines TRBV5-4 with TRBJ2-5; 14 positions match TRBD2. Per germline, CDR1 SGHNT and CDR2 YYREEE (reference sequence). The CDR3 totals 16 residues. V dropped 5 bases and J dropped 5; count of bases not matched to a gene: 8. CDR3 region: CASSYRLAGGKETQYF. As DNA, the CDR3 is TGTGCCAGCAGTTATCGACTAGCGGGAGGGAAGGAGACCCAGTACTTC.

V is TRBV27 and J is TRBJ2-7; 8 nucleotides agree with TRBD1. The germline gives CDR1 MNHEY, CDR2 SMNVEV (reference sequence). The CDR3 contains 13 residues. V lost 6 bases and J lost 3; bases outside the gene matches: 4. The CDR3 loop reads CASSYRGDYEQYV. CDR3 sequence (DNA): TGTGCCAGCAGCTACAGGGGGGACTACGAGCAGTACGTC.

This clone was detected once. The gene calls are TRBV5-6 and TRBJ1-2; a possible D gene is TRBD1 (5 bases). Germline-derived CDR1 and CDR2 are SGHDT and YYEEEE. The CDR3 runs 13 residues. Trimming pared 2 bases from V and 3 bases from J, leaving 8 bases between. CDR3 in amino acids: CASSFRGDYGYTF. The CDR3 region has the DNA TGTGCCAGCAGCTTTAGGGGTGACTATGGCTACACCTTC.

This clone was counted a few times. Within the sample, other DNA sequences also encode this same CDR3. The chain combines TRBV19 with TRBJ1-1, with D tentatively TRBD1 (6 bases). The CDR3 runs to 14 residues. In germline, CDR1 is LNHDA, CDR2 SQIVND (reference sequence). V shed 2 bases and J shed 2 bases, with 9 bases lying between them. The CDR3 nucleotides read TGTGCCAGTAGTATACAACAGGGAAACACTGAAGCTTTCTTT. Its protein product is CASSIQQGNTEAFF.

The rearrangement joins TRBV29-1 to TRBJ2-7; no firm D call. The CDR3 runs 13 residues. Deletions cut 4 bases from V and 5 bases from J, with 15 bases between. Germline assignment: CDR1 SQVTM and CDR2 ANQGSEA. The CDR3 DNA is TGCAGCGTTGGGTCTCCCAGTCTCCACGAGCAGTACTTC. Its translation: CSVGSPSLHEQYF.

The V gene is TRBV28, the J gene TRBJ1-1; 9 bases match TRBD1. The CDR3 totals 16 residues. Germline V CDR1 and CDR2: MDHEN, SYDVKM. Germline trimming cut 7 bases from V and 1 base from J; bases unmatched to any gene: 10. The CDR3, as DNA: TGTGCCAGCACCGGGGCGGACAGGGGCCGGAACACTGAAGCTTTCTTT. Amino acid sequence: CASTGADRGRNTEAFF.

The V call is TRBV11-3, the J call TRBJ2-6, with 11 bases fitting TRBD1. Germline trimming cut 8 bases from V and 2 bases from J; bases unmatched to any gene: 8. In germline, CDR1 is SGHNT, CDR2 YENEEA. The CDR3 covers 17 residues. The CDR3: CASAGGQGAPGANVLTF. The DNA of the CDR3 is TGTGCCAGCGCCGGAGGACAGGGGGCGCCTGGGGCCAACGTCCTGACTTTC.

The CDR3 DNA sequence: TGTGCCAGCTTGAGGAACCGAGACACAGATACGCAGTATTTT. Residues: CASLRNRDTDTQYF. The J gene is TRBJ2-3, the V gene TRBV18; the D is unclear. Germline assignment: CDR1 KGHSH and CDR2 LQKENI. Trimming took 7 bases from V and 2 from J, leaving 13 bases between them. This CDR3 is built from 14 residues.

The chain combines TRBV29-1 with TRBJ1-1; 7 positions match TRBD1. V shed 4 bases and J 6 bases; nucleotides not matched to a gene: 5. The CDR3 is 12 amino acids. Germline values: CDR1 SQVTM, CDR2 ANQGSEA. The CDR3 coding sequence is TGCAGCGTTGCCCAGGGGGATGCTGAAGCTTTCTTT. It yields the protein CSVAQGDAEAFF.

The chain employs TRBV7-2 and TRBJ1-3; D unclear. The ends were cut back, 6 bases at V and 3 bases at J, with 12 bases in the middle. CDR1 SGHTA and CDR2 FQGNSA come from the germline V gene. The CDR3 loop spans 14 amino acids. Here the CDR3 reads CASRPASGGNTIYF. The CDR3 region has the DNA TGTGCCAGCAGGCCTGCCAGCGGTGGAAACACCATATATTTT.

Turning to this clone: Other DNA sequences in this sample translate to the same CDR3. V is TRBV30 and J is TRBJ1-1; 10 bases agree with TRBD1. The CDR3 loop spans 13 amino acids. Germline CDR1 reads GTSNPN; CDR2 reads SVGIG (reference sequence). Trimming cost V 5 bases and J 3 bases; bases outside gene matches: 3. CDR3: CAWWGTGDTEAFF. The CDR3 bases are TGTGCCTGGTGGGGGACAGGGGACACTGAAGCTTTCTTT.

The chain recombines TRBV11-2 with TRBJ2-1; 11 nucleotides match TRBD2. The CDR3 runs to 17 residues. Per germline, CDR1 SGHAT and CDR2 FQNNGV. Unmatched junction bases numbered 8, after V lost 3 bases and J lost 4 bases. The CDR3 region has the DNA TGTGCCAGCAGCTTTACTAGCGGGGGAATCTCTTACAATGAGCAGTTCTTC. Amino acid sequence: CASSFTSGGISYNEQFF.

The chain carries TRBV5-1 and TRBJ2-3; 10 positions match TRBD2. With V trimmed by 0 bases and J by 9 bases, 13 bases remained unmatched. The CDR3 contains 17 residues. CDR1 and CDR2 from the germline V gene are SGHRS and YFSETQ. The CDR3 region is CASSLGASGSPRKTQYF. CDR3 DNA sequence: TGCGCCAGCAGCTTGGGGGCTAGCGGGAGTCCACGGAAGACGCAGTATTTT.

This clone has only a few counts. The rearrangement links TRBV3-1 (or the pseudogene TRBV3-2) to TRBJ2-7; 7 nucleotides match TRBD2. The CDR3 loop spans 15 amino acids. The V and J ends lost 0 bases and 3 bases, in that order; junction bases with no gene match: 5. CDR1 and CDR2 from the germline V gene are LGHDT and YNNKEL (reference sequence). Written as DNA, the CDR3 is TGTGCCAGCAGCCAAGAGGTAGCGGGCTTCTACGAGCAGTACTTC. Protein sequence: CASSQEVAGFYEQYF.

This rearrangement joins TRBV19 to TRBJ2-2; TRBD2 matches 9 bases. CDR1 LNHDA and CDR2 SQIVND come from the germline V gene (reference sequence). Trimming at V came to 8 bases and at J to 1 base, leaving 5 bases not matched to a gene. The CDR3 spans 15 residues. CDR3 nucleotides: TGTGCCAGTTGGGATAGCGGGGGGAACACCGGGGAGCTGTTTTTT. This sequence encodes CASWDSGGNTGELFF.

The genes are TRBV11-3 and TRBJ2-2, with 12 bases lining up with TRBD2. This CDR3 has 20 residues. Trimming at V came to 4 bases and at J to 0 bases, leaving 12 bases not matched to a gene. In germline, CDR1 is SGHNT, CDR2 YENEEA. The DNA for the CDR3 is TGTGCCAGCAGCTCCCCCTATCCGACTAGCGGGGGAACGAACACCGGGGAGCTGTTTTTT. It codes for CASSSPYPTSGGTNTGELFF.

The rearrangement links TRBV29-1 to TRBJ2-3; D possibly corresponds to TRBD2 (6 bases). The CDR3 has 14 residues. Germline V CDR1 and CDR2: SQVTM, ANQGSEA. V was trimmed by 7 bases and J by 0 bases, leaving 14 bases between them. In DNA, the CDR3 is TGCAGCGGGGGGTCAAGCGGGAGCACAGATACGCAGTATTTT. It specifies CSGGSSGSTDTQYF.

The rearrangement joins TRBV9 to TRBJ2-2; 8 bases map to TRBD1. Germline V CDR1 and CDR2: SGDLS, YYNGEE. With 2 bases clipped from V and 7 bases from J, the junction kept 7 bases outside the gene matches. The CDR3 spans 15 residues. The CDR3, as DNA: TGTGCCAGCAGCGTCCGCAAGACAGGGGACGGGGAGCTGTTTTTT. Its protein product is CASSVRKTGDGELFF.

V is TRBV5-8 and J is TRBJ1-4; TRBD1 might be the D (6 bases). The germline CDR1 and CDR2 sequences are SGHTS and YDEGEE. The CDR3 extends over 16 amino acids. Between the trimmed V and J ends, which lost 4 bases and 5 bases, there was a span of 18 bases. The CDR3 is CASSGGDTFKNEKLFF. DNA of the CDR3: TGTGCCAGCAGCGGGGGGGACACATTTAAGAATGAAAAACTGTTTTTT. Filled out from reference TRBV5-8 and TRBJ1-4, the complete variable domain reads EAGVTQSPTHLIKTRGQQATLRCSPISGHTSVYWYQQALGLGLQFLLWYDEGEERNRGNFPPRFSGRQFPNYSSELNVNALELEDSALYLCASSGGDTFKNEKLFFGSGTQLSVL.

The CDR3 loop is CASSQPGAGNEKLFF. The CDR3 bases are TGCGCCAGCAGCCAACCAGGGGCTGGTAATGAAAAACTGTTTTTT. V usage is TRBV4-1 and J usage is TRBJ1-4, with D perhaps TRBD1 (6 bases). The CDR3 contains 15 residues. Germline assignment: CDR1 MGHRA and CDR2 YSYEKL. V lost 2 bases and J lost 4, with 11 bases in between.

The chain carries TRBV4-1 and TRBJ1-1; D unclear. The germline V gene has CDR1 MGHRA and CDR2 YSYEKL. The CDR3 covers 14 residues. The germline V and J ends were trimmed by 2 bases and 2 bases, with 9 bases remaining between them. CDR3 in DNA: TGCGCCAGCAGCCAACCCGGGGAAAACACTGAAGCTTTCTTT. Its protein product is CASSQPGENTEAFF.

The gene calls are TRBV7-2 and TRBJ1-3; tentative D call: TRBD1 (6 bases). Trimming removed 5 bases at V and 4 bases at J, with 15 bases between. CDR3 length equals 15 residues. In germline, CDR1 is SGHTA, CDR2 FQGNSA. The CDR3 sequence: CASSRTVSTGNTIYF. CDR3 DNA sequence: TGTGCCAGCAGCAGGACAGTCTCTACAGGAAACACCATATATTTT.